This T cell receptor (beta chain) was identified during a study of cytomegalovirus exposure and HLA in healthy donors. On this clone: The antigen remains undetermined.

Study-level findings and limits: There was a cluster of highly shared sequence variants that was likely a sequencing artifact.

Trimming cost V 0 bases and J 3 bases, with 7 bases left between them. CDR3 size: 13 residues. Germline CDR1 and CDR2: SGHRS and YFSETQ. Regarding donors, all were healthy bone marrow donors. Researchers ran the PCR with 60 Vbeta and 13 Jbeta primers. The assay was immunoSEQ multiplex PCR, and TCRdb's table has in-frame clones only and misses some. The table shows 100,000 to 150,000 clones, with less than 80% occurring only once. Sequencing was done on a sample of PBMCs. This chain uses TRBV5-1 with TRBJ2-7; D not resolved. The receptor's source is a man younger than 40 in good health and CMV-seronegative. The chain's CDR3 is CASSLAQDYEQYF. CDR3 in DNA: TGCGCCAGCAGCTTGGCCCAGGACTACGAGCAGTACTTC.